The sequence of this T cell receptor (beta chain) was determined in a study of radiation and T cells in renal cell carcinoma. Broader study findings: In blood, top tumor clones expanded by 2 weeks, shrinking by 4. Without pretreatment biopsies, baseline tumor clonotype presence was undetermined.

Time point specified: baseline pretreatment blood. Noted treatment: 15 Gy SBRT to primary tumor, nephrectomy 4 weeks later. This renal cell carcinoma was of the clear cell type. About this clone itself: The antigen is unknown.

Trimming removed 0 bases at V and 7 bases at J, with 17 bases between. This CDR3 is built from 15 residues. The germline V gene encodes CDR1 SGDLS and CDR2 YYNGEE. TCRdb's table, derived via immunoSEQ multiplex PCR, lists solely in-frame clones and lacks some. The sample has some 110,000 clones; around 80% are singletons. Sequenced material: blood, taken from a patient whose treatment included radiotherapy and nephrectomy. The chain carries TRBV9 and TRBJ2-7; D is possibly TRBD2 (5 bases). This receptor was taken from a woman in her sixties or seventies with renal cell carcinoma. CDR3 amino acids: CASSVANQAVGEQYF. For the CDR3, the DNA is TGTGCCAGCAGCGTAGCTAACCAAGCGGTAGGGGAGCAGTACTTC. Full variable domain (remainder filled in from reference TRBV9 and TRBJ2-7): DSGVTQTPKHLITATGQRVTLRCSPRSGDLSVYWYQQSLDQGLQFLIQYYNGEERAKGNILERFSAQQFPDLHSELNLSSLELGDSALYFCASSVANQAVGEQYFGPGTRLTVT.